One sample yielded the 31 T cell receptor beta chains listed below, sequenced in a study of shared clonotypes between healthy human individuals. Naive CD8 cells lacked CD45RO and underwent positive selection for CCR7, leaving out terminally differentiated effector memory CD45RA+ cells. The assay was immunoSEQ multiplex PCR, and TCRdb's table has in-frame clones only and misses some. Of around 2,000,000 clones in the sample, about 93% were seen once. Source material: naive CD8+ T cells from PBMCs. The receptors were gathered from a man younger than 35 in good health. Some clones in this sample may be carry-over from other donors' samples.

The J gene is TRBJ1-5, the V gene TRBV28; maybe TRBD1 (5 bases). Germline CDR1 reads MDHEN; CDR2 reads SYDVKM. This CDR3 has 16 amino acids. V was trimmed by 2 bases and J by 4 bases, leaving 15 bases between them. This chain's CDR3 is CASSLRARGGNQPQHF. For the CDR3, the DNA is TGTGCCAGCAGTTTAAGGGCTCGGGGGGGGAATCAGCCCCAGCATTTT.

This clone appeared once. This sequence joins TRBV7-9 and TRBJ2-5, with TRBD2 matching over 7 bases. The CDR3 has 15 residues. Trimming took 3 bases from V and 2 from J; bases not matched to a gene: 6. Germline values: CDR1 SEHNR, CDR2 FQNEAQ (reference sequence). The CDR3, as DNA: TGTGCCAGCAGCTTGAGCCTAGCGGCGCAAGAGACCCAGTACTTC. Translated, it gives CASSLSLAAQETQYF. Filled out from reference TRBV7-9 and TRBJ2-5, the complete variable domain reads DTGVSQNPRHKITKRGQNVTFRCDPISEHNRLYWYRQTLGQGPEFLTYFQNEAQLEKSRLLSDRFSAERPKGSFSTLEIQRTEQGDSAMYLCASSLSLAAQETQYFGPGTRLLVL.

This clone appeared a single time. V usage is TRBV7-2 and J usage is TRBJ2-7, with D tentatively TRBD1 or TRBD2 (5 bases each). In germline, CDR1 is SGHTA, CDR2 FQGNSA. The CDR3 is 14 amino acids. V was trimmed by 1 base and J by 7 bases, leaving 14 bases between them. CDR3 in amino acids: CASSLVGDGIEQYF. The CDR3 nucleotides read TGTGCCAGCAGCTTAGTTGGGGACGGAATAGAGCAGTACTTC.

This CDR3 is CAWSDWTGSYEQYF. CDR3 nucleotides: TGTGCCTGGAGTGATTGGACAGGCTCCTACGAGCAGTACTTC. The chain carries TRBV30 and TRBJ2-7; 7 bases match TRBD1. J gave up 0 bases and V 1 base, and 3 bases lay outside the gene matches. CDR1 is GTSNPN and CDR2 is SVGIG in the germline V gene (reference sequence). There are 14 residues in the CDR3.

The chain links TRBV7-9 to TRBJ1-4; D is undetermined. V was cut by 1 base and J by 4 bases, with 13 bases left in between. The CDR3 contains 16 residues. Germline V gene sequence: CDR1 SEHNR, CDR2 FQNEAQ (reference sequence). As DNA, the CDR3 is TGTGCCAGCAGCTTAGATCGAGTAATCGGTAATGAAAAACTGTTTTTT. This sequence encodes CASSLDRVIGNEKLFF.

The V and J genes are TRBV11-2 and TRBJ2-7; possibly TRBD1 for D (6 bases). Germline values: CDR1 SGHAT, CDR2 FQNNGV. CDR3 length: 15 amino acids. The V end lost 0 bases, the J end lost 0 bases, and 9 bases lay between the germline ends. CDR3 nucleotides: TGTGCCAGCAGCTTAGAAAGGACAGTCTCCTACGAGCAGTACTTC. It specifies CASSLERTVSYEQYF.

A remark on this clone: Other DNA sequences from this sample encode an identical CDR3 as well. This chain links TRBV4-1 with TRBJ2-1; 9 bases align to TRBD2. The V gene end was trimmed by 1 base and the J gene end by 2 bases; junction bases not matched to a gene: 0. CDR3 length equals 15 residues. Per the germline V gene, CDR1 is MGHRA and CDR2 is YSYEKL. CDR3 loop: CASSQVAGAYNEQFF. The DNA for the CDR3 is TGCGCCAGCAGCCAAGTAGCGGGGGCCTACAATGAGCAGTTCTTC.

This chain connects TRBV7-8 to TRBJ2-1; a possible D gene is TRBD2 (5 bases). The CDR3 loop spans 20 amino acids. Germline V gives CDR1 SGHVS, CDR2 FQNEAQ. The ends were cut back, 0 bases at V and 9 bases at J, with 30 bases in the middle. The DNA for the CDR3 is TGTGCCAGCAGCTTAGCGACGGGGATGGCTCAAGAACTCCGATATGGTGAGCAGTTCTTC. It codes for CASSLATGMAQELRYGEQFF.

The genes are TRBV6-5 and TRBJ2-5, with D uncertain. Trimming removed 7 bases from V and 5 bases from J, with 14 bases in between. Germline V gene sequence: CDR1 MNHEY, CDR2 SVGAGI. The CDR3 has 13 amino acids. This CDR3 reads CASTPSAWETQYF. The CDR3 nucleotides read TGTGCCAGCACTCCCTCGGCCTGGGAGACCCAGTACTTC.

V and J are TRBV11-2 and TRBJ2-1; D ambiguous. V lost 2 bases, J lost 5 bases, and 7 bases lay in between. The germline V gene has CDR1 SGHAT and CDR2 FQNNGV. This CDR3 region has 13 residues. The CDR3 is CASSLYSNNEQFF. CDR3 coding DNA: TGTGCCAGCAGCTTATATTCCAACAATGAGCAGTTCTTC. Full variable domain (rest looked up from reference TRBV11-2 and TRBJ2-1): EAGVAQSPRYKIIEKRQSVAFWCNPISGHATLYWYQQILGQGPKLLIQFQNNGVVDDSQLPKDRFSAERLKGVDSTLKIQPAKLEDSAVYLCASSLYSNNEQFFGPGTRLTVL.

V gene TRBV9 combines with J gene TRBJ1-2, with D maybe TRBD1 (5 bases). Germline V gives CDR1 SGDLS, CDR2 YYNGEE. There are 15 residues in the CDR3. Deletions cut 3 bases from V and 0 bases from J, with 12 bases between. DNA of the CDR3: TGTGCCAGCAGCGCGGGGGGGGTCCCTAACTATGGCTACACCTTC. Protein product: CASSAGGVPNYGYTF. Combining the CDR3 with reference TRBV9 and TRBJ1-2 gives the whole variable domain DSGVTQTPKHLITATGQRVTLRCSPRSGDLSVYWYQQSLDQGLQFLIQYYNGEERAKGNILERFSAQQFPDLHSELNLSSLELGDSALYFCASSAGGVPNYGYTFGSGTRLTVV.

This chain links TRBV5-4 with TRBJ1-4; D might be TRBD1 (5 bases). The CDR3 runs to 14 residues. The germline V gene has CDR1 SGHNT and CDR2 YYREEE (reference sequence). Trimming removed 4 bases at V and 3 bases at J, with 10 bases between. The CDR3 sequence: CASSPGPPNEKLFF. For the CDR3, the DNA is TGTGCCAGCAGCCCAGGGCCACCTAATGAAAAACTGTTTTTT.

This clone was seen only a few times. The chain combines TRBV7-9 with TRBJ2-7, with 8 bases matching TRBD1. V gave up 5 bases and J gave up 3 bases; unmatched junction bases: 3. The CDR3 loop spans 13 amino acids. The germline CDR1 and CDR2 sequences are SEHNR and FQNEAQ (reference sequence). CDR3 in amino acids: CASSDGQGYEQYF. The CDR3 DNA follows: TGTGCCAGCAGCGACGGACAGGGCTACGAGCAGTACTTC.

The chain recombines TRBV15 with TRBJ2-3, with TRBD1 as a possible D gene (5 bases). CDR1 LNHNV and CDR2 YYDKDF come from the germline V gene (reference sequence). V lost 2 bases to trimming and J lost 3 bases, with 12 bases between them. CDR3 length: 15 residues. The CDR3 loop is CATSRSGARTDTQYF. As DNA, the CDR3 is TGTGCCACCAGCAGATCTGGGGCACGGACAGATACGCAGTATTTT.

The chain uses TRBV7-2 and TRBJ2-7; TRBD2 is a possible D gene (5 bases). CDR1 is SGHTA, CDR2 FQGNSA, per germline. V was pared by 2 bases and J by 7 bases, with 15 bases between. The CDR3 covers 14 residues. CDR3 nucleotides: TGTGCCAGCAGCTTACTCCCTCCTACGGGGGAGCAGTACTTC. It codes for CASSLLPPTGEQYF.

V is TRBV13 and J is TRBJ2-6; no definite D call. Germline V gene lookup returns CDR1 PRHDT and CDR2 FYEKMQ (reference sequence). The ends were cut back, 4 bases at V and 0 bases at J, with 7 bases in the middle. The length of the CDR3 is 15 residues. The CDR3 DNA follows: TGTGCCAGCAGCTCACCTTACTCTGGGGCCAACGTCCTGACTTTC. It codes for CASSSPYSGANVLTF.

This chain uses TRBV25-1 with TRBJ1-5; D not certain. CDR1 is MGHDK and CDR2 is SYGVNS in the germline V gene. V was cut by 6 bases and J by 1 base, with 16 bases left in between. The CDR3 is made up of 16 amino acids. CDR3 nucleotides: TGTGCCAGCAGCCCGGACTGCAAGAAGAGCAATCAGCCCCAGCATTTT. Translation: CASSPDCKKSNQPQHF.

J is TRBJ2-7 and V is TRBV10-3, with D perhaps matching TRBD1 (6 bases). The germline V gene has CDR1 ENHRY and CDR2 SYGVKD. The ends were cut back, 5 bases at V and 0 bases at J, with 14 bases in the middle. This CDR3 spans 15 amino acids. The CDR3 sequence: CAISNPGTPSYEQYF. The CDR3 bases are TGTGCCATCAGTAACCCCGGGACACCCTCCTACGAGCAGTACTTC.

This chain uses TRBV29-1 with TRBJ2-6; D could derive from TRBD1 or TRBD2 (5 bases each). Trimming removed 0 bases at V and 3 bases at J, with 9 bases between. Per germline, CDR1 SQVTM and CDR2 ANQGSEA. The CDR3 is 15 residues long. CDR3 region: CSVEDWGIGANVLTF. For the CDR3, the DNA is TGCAGCGTTGAAGACTGGGGGATTGGGGCCAACGTCCTGACTTTC.

The chain combines TRBV7-6 with TRBJ2-5; TRBD2 aligns across 10 bases. This CDR3 comprises 15 residues. The germline CDR1 and CDR2 sequences are SGHVS and FNYEAQ. With 6 bases clipped from V and 5 bases from J, the junction kept 9 bases outside the gene matches. This chain's CDR3 is CASRISGRTQETQYF. CDR3 bases: TGTGCCAGCAGAATTAGCGGGAGGACCCAGGAGACCCAGTACTTC.

J is TRBJ2-1 and V is TRBV7-9; D is perhaps TRBD2 (5 bases). V was clipped by 1 base and J by 10 bases, with 11 bases between them. The germline gives CDR1 SEHNR, CDR2 FQNEAQ (reference sequence). The CDR3 has 13 residues. The CDR3 bases are TGTGCCAGCAGCTTAGGATCCGGGAAGGAGCAGTTCTTC. Translating it yields CASSLGSGKEQFF.

This clone was observed a single time. The chain recombines TRBV13 with TRBJ1-2; D remains ambiguous. This CDR3 region has 16 residues. Germline loops: CDR1 PRHDT, CDR2 FYEKMQ (reference sequence). V lost 5 bases and J 6 bases, leaving 22 bases between the germline ends. CDR3 loop: CASSEGGRQVVNGYTF. The CDR3 coding sequence is TGTGCCAGCAGCGAGGGTGGTCGGCAGGTCGTCAATGGCTACACCTTC.

CDR3 protein: CASSSIGEVNYEQYF. CDR3 DNA: TGTGCCAGCAGTTCCATAGGGGAGGTCAACTACGAGCAGTACTTC. This chain links TRBV28 with TRBJ2-7; perhaps TRBD2 as D (6 bases). CDR1 and CDR2 (germline): MDHEN, SYDVKM. V was cut by 4 bases and J by 3 bases, with 16 bases left in between. The CDR3 has 15 residues.

This sequence joins TRBV4-2 and TRBJ2-5; 9 bases are a match to TRBD2. The CDR3 extends over 18 amino acids. Per germline, CDR1 LGHNA and CDR2 YNFKEQ. With 0 bases clipped from V and 7 bases from J, the junction kept 15 bases outside the gene matches. The CDR3 DNA sequence: TGTGCCAGCAGCCAAGATTTGGGGTGGCGGGAGGGAGCTGGGACCCAGTACTTC. It codes for CASSQDLGWREGAGTQYF.

This clone has just one count. V usage is TRBV7-3 and J usage is TRBJ2-5, with TRBD2 identical over 15 bases. The CDR3 runs to 18 residues. V shed 4 bases and J 5 bases; nucleotides not matched to a gene: 11. CDR1 and CDR2 (germline): SGHTA, FQGTGA. This chain's CDR3 is CASSSRTSGRAGGETQYF. The CDR3 nucleotides are TGTGCCAGCAGCTCCCGGACTAGCGGGAGGGCCGGGGGTGAGACCCAGTACTTC.

This chain joins TRBV5-6 and TRBJ2-7; unclear D gene. Germline V gene lookup returns CDR1 SGHDT and CDR2 YYEEEE. Trimming cost V 4 bases and J 5 bases, with 19 bases left between them. This CDR3 is built from 15 residues. For the CDR3, the DNA is TGTGCCAGCAGCGAGCTTATCCGACCCCCGGACGAGCAGTACTTC. Translated: CASSELIRPPDEQYF.

The chain recombines TRBV28 with TRBJ2-4, with D unresolved. This CDR3 region has 14 residues. Germline CDR1 MDHEN, CDR2 SYDVKM. The germline V and J ends were trimmed by 7 bases and 0 bases, with 10 bases remaining between them. In nucleotides, the CDR3 is TGTGCCAGCACCCCAGTAATAGCCAAAAACATTCAGTACTTC. Its translation is CASTPVIAKNIQYF.

The rearrangement links TRBV13 to TRBJ2-7; a possible D gene is TRBD1 (5 bases). Germline CDR1 reads PRHDT; CDR2 reads FYEKMQ (reference sequence). V was shortened by 0 bases and J by 5 bases, with 11 bases between the two germline ends. CDR3 length: 14 residues. The CDR3 nucleotides read TGTGCCAGCAGCTTAGGCGAGTTAGGGGACGAGCAGTACTTC. Translated, it gives CASSLGELGDEQYF.

This chain links TRBV7-9 with TRBJ2-4; 10 nucleotides align to TRBD2. In germline, CDR1 is SEHNR, CDR2 FQNEAQ (reference sequence). Trimming cost V 4 bases and J 6 bases; bases outside gene matches: 3. The CDR3 runs to 14 residues. Here the CDR3 DNA reads TGTGCCAGCAGCTCCCGGACTAGCGGAAACATTCAGTACTTC. Protein sequence: CASSSRTSGNIQYF.

The CDR3 loop is CASSLQIPGRGTEAFF. DNA for the CDR3: TGTGCCAGCAGTCTGCAAATTCCGGGCCGGGGGACTGAAGCTTTCTTT. V gene TRBV27 combines with J gene TRBJ1-1; weak D call: TRBD1 (5 bases). V dropped 5 bases and J dropped 5 bases, with 21 bases sitting between them. This CDR3 has 16 residues. Germline CDR1 and CDR2: MNHEY and SMNVEV (reference sequence).

V gene TRBV10-2 combines with J gene TRBJ1-5, with 9 positions matching TRBD1. CDR1 and CDR2 from the germline V gene are WSHSY and SAAADI. The CDR3 is made up of 16 amino acids. V lost 5 bases and J lost 5; bases outside the gene matches: 10. CDR3 nucleotide sequence: TGCGCCAGCAGTCTGAACAGGGGGCGCTTTCATCAGCCCCAGCATTTT. Encoded protein: CASSLNRGRFHQPQHF.